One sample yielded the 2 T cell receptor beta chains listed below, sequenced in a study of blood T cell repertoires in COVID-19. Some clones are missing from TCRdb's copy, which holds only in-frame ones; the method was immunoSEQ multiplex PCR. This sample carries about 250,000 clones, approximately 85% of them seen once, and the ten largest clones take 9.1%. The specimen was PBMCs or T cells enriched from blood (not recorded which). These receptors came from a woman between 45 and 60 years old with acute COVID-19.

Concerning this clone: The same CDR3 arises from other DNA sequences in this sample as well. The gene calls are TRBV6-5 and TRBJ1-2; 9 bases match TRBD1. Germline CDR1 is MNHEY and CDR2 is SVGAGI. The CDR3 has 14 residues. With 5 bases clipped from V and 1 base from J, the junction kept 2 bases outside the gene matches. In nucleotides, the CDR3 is TGTGCCAGCAGTCCGGGACAGGGTAACTATGGCTACACCTTC. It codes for CASSPGQGNYGYTF.

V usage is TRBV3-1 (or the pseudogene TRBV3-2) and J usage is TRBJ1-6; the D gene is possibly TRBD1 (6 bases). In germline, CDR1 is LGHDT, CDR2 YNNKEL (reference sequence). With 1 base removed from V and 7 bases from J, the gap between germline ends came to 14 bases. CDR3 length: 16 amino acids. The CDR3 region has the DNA TGTGCCAGCAGCCAAGGGGCCAGGGGTTTCAATTCACCCCTCCACTTT. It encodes CASSQGARGFNSPLHF.